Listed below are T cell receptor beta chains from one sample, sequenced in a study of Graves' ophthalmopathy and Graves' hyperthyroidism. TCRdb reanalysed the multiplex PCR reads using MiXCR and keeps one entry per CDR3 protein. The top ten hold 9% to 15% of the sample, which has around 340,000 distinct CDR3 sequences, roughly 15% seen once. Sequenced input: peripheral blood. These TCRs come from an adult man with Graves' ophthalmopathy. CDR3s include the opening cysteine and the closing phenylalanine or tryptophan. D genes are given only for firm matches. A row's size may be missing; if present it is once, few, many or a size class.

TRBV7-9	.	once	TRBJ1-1	TGTGCCAGCAGCTTTCTTACGAACACTGAAGCTTTCTTT	CASSFLTNTEAFF
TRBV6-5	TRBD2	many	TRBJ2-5	TGTGCCAGCAGTTACGAGAGTAGCGGGAAGGAGACCCAGTACTTC	CASSYESSGKETQYF
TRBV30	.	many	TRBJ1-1	TGTGCCTGGAGTGTATGGGGGGCTGGGACTGAAGCTTTCTTT	CAWSVWGAGTEAFF
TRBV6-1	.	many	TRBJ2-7	TGTGCCAGCATGTACCTTACCTACGAGCAGTACTTC	CASMYLTYEQYF
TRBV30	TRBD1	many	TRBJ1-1	TGTGCCTGGAGGGACAGGGAGAACACTGAAGCTTTCTTT	CAWRDRENTEAFF
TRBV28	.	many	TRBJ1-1	TGTGCCAGCAGTTTGGCGACAGGCGGCTGGGCTGAAGCTTTCTTT	CASSLATGGWAEAFF
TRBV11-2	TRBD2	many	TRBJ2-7	TGTGCCAGCAGCTTAGAGGCGGGGGGGCCCCACGAGCAGTACTTC	CASSLEAGGPHEQYF
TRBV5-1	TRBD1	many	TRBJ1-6	TGCGCCAGCAGAACGACAACCGGGACAGGGGATAATTCACCCCTCCACTTT	CASRTTTGTGDNSPLHF
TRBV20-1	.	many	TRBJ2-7	TGCAGTGCGCGCGCCCGGGACCGGCCAACCTACGAGCAGTACTTC	CSARARDRPTYEQYF
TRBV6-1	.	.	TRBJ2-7	TGTGCCAGCGGACGTGGAGTCGGCAGGGTGGACGAGCAGTACTTC	CASGRGVGRVDEQYF
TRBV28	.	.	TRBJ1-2	TGTGCCACCGTGGTGCAGAATCGCTACACCTTC	CATVVQNRYTF
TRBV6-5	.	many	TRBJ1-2	TGTGCCAGCACTCCCCGGCGGTTCTATGGCTACACCTTC	CASTPRRFYGYTF
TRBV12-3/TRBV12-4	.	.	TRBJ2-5	TGTGCCAGGAAGGCGGGACACCAAGAGACTCAGTACTTC	CARKAGHQETQYF
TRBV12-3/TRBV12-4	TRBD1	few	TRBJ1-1	TGTGCCAGCAGCCCGGGACAGGGAGGCATACATAACACTGAAGCTTTCTTT	CASSPGQGGIHNTEAFF
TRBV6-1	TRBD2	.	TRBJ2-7	TGTGCCAGCAGTGTGACTAGCGGGACCGGCGAGCAGTACTTC	CASSVTSGTGEQYF
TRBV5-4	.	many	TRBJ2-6	TGTGCCAGCAGCTTGGCTGAAAACTCTGGGGCCAACGTCCTGACTTTC	CASSLAENSGANVLTF
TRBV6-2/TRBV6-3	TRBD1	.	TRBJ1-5	TGTGCCAGCAGAGGAGGACAGGCCGGCAATCAGCCCCAGCATTTT	CASRGGQAGNQPQHF
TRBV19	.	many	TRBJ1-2	TGTGCCAGCCACAGGGATGGAATTAACTATGGCTACACCTTC	CASHRDGINYGYTF
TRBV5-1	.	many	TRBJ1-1	TGCGCCAGCAGCTTAGCCGGGACAAGGACTGAAGCTTTCTTT	CASSLAGTRTEAFF
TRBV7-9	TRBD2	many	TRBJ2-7	TGTGCCAGCAGCTCAATACTAGCGGGAGGGTACGAGCAGTACTTC	CASSSILAGGYEQYF
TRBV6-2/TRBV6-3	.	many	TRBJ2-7	TGTGCCAGCAGTTACGACACTTCCTACGAGCAGTACTTC	CASSYDTSYEQYF
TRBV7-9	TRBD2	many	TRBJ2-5	TGTGCCAGCAGCGATCCCGGACTAGGTCGCGAGACCCAGTACTTC	CASSDPGLGRETQYF
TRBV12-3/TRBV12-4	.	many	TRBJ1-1	TGTGCCAGCAGTTCTCACGGGACAAGCTCCCAAGCTTTCTTT	CASSSHGTSSQAFF
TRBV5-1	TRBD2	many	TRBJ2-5	TGCGCCAGCAGCGGAGTTCCCGGGACTAGGGCGGAGACCCAGTACTTC	CASSGVPGTRAETQYF
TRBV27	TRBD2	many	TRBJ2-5	TGTGCCAGCAGTCCTGTGCTAGCGGGGGCATTCGAAGAGACCCAGTACTTC	CASSPVLAGAFEETQYF
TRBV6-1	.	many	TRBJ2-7	TGTGCCAGCAGTGCTAGACAGCGCCCGAGCTCCTACGAGCAGTACTTC	CASSARQRPSSYEQYF
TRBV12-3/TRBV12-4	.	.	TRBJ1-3	TGTGCCAGCAGTTTAGTATCTCACTCTGGAAACACCATATATTTT	CASSLVSHSGNTIYF
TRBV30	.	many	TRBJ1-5	TGTGCCTGGAGTGTAACCGGGGGCGGTCAGCCCCAGCATTTT	CAWSVTGGGQPQHF
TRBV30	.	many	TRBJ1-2	TGTGCCTGGAGTGAAGGGGAGGAAGAAGGCTACACCTTC	CAWSEGEEEGYTF
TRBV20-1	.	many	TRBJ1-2	TGCAGTGCTAGAGATGAAAATAAGGGCTATGGCTACACCTTC	CSARDENKGYGYTF
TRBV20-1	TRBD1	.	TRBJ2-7	TGCAGTGCACACCGGGACAGCCCTTACGAGCAGTACTTC	CSAHRDSPYEQYF